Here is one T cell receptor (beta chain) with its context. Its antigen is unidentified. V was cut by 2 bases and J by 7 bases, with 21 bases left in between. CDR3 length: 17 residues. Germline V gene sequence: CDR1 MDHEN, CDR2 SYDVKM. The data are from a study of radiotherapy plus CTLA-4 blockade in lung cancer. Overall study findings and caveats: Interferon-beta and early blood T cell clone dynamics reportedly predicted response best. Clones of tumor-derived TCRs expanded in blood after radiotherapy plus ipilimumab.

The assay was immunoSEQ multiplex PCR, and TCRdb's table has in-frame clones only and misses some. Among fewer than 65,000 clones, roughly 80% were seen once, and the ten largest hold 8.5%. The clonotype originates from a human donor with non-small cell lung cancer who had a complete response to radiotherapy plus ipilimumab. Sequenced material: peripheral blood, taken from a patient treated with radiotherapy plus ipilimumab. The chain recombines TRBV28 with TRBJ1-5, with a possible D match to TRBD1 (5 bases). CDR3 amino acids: CASSLGGYNLREQPQHF. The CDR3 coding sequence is TGTGCCAGCAGTTTAGGGGGGTACAACCTCCGGGAACAGCCCCAGCATTTT.